Below are 18 T cell receptor beta chains sequenced from a single sample in a study of blood T cell repertoires in COVID-19. Profiled with immunoSEQ multiplex PCR; TCRdb holds only in-frame clones, not every one. The sample lists over 250,000 clones, roughly 92% occurring once. The sequenced material came from peripheral blood. These receptors came from a woman aged 30 to 39 with COVID-19, enrolled during active disease.

This sequence joins TRBV20-1 and TRBJ2-3, with 14 bases fitting TRBD2. The CDR3 extends over 16 amino acids. V gave up 3 bases and J gave up 7 bases; unmatched junction bases: 9. The germline CDR1 and CDR2 sequences are DFQATT and SNEGSKA (reference sequence). For the CDR3, the DNA is TGCAGTGCTAGTGAGACTAGCGGGAGGGGAGCATATACGCAGTATTTT. It codes for CSASETSGRGAYTQYF.

This chain joins TRBV5-1 and TRBJ2-5, with D perhaps matching TRBD1 (5 bases). This CDR3 has 14 amino acids. V lost 5 bases and J 1 base, leaving 12 bases between the germline ends. Germline assignment: CDR1 SGHRS and CDR2 YFSETQ. The CDR3 is CASRPQGSQETQYF. The CDR3 region has the DNA TGCGCCAGCAGGCCGCAGGGATCCCAAGAGACCCAGTACTTC.

The rearrangement uses TRBV6-1 and TRBJ1-2; 12 bases map to TRBD1. V was clipped by 4 bases and J by 2 bases; unmatched bases: 5. CDR1 and CDR2 from the germline V gene are MNHNS and SASEGT. The CDR3 extends over 16 amino acids. DNA of the CDR3: TGTGCCAGCAGTGGGGACAGGGGGCGCGTGAACTATGGCTACACCTTC. It is translated as CASSGDRGRVNYGYTF.

This chain joins TRBV27 and TRBJ2-2; 9 bases match TRBD1. Trimming removed 5 bases from V and 6 bases from J; junction bases left unmatched: 10. The CDR3 covers 16 residues. CDR1 is MNHEY and CDR2 is SMNVEV in the germline V gene (reference sequence). CDR3 amino acids: CASSMRTGVGSGELFF. The CDR3 DNA reads TGTGCCAGCAGTATGCGGACAGGGGTAGGATCCGGGGAGCTGTTTTTT.

This chain uses TRBV7-9 with TRBJ1-1; 8 bases agree with TRBD1. CDR1 and CDR2 from the germline V gene are SEHNR and FQNEAQ (reference sequence). The CDR3 covers 14 residues. V lost 5 bases and J lost 4; bases outside the gene matches: 6. In DNA, the CDR3 is TGTGCCAGCAGCCTGGGACAGGAAGGCACTGAAGCTTTCTTT. Translated: CASSLGQEGTEAFF.

In regard to this clone: This same CDR3 is encoded by further DNA sequences in the sample. The CDR3 protein is CAWSVQGAGEKLFF. CDR3 DNA: TGTGCCTGGAGTGTACAGGGGGCAGGTGAAAAACTGTTTTTT. This rearrangement joins TRBV30 to TRBJ1-4; 9 nucleotides agree with TRBD1. V trimming: 0 bases; J trimming: 7 bases; junction bases outside the gene matches: 3. The germline CDR1 and CDR2 sequences are GTSNPN and SVGIG (reference sequence). CDR3 length: 14 residues. The full variable domain, rest sourced from reference TRBV30 and TRBJ1-4, is SQTIHQWPATLVQPVGSPLSLECTVEGTSNPNLYWYRQAAGRGLQLLFYSVGIGQISSEVPQNLSASRPQDRQFILSSKKLLLSDSGFYLCAWSVQGAGEKLFFGSGTQLSVL.

V is TRBV11-2 and J is TRBJ2-2, with D perhaps TRBD1 (6 bases). The V gene lost 4 bases and the J gene lost 0 bases, with 12 bases spanning the gap. The CDR3 extends over 16 amino acids. From germline, CDR1 is SGHAT and CDR2 FQNNGV. The CDR3 here is CASSSLRGPNTGELFF. CDR3 in DNA: TGTGCCAGCAGCTCCCTCAGGGGACCGAACACCGGGGAGCTGTTTTTT.

This chain uses TRBV6-5 with TRBJ2-1; tentative D call: TRBD1 (5 bases). With 2 bases removed from V and 4 bases from J, the gap between germline ends came to 9 bases. The CDR3 covers 14 residues. Looked up from germline, CDR1 is MNHEY and CDR2 is SVGAGI. In DNA, the CDR3 is TGTGCCAGCAGTTACCGGCAGGGATACAATGAGCAGTTCTTC. Residues: CASSYRQGYNEQFF.

The rearrangement joins TRBV6-1 to TRBJ1-3; D is unclear. CDR3 length equals 14 residues. Trimming took off 8 bases at V and 0 bases at J, with 11 bases between the two ends. Germline V lookup: CDR1 MNHNS, CDR2 SASEGT. CDR3 residues: CASHFGVSGNTIYF. The CDR3 DNA is TGTGCCAGCCATTTCGGTGTCTCTGGAAACACCATATATTTT.

This chain links TRBV11-2 with TRBJ2-7, with D possibly being TRBD2 (6 bases). Trimming cost V 2 bases and J 2 bases, with 13 bases left between them. Looked up from germline, CDR1 is SGHAT and CDR2 is FQNNGV. The CDR3 has 15 amino acids. The CDR3 nucleotides are TGTGCCAGCAGCTTACGTGGCGGGACCACCTACGAGCAGTACTTC. Amino acid sequence: CASSLRGGTTYEQYF.

This chain connects TRBV5-1 to TRBJ2-7; perhaps TRBD1 as D (5 bases). The CDR3 extends over 12 amino acids. V dropped 1 base and J dropped 7 bases, with 9 bases sitting between them. Germline assignment: CDR1 SGHRS and CDR2 YFSETQ. This CDR3 reads CASSLHQGEQYF. The CDR3 DNA is TGCGCCAGCAGCTTGCACCAGGGAGAGCAGTACTTC. The full variable domain, with the rest looked up from reference TRBV5-1 and TRBJ2-7, is KAGVTQTPRYLIKTRGQQVTLSCSPISGHRSVSWYQQTPGQGLQFLFEYFSETQRNKGNFPGRFSGRQFSNSRSEMNVSTLELGDSALYLCASSLHQGEQYFGPGTRLTVT.

The chain recombines TRBV11-2 with TRBJ1-1; D call uncertain. Germline values: CDR1 SGHAT, CDR2 FQNNGV. V gave up 3 bases and J gave up 2 bases, with 10 bases separating them. The CDR3 loop spans 14 amino acids. The CDR3: CASSFAAANTEAFF. Here the CDR3 DNA reads TGTGCCAGCAGCTTTGCGGCAGCCAACACTGAAGCTTTCTTT.

The rearrangement links TRBV27 to TRBJ2-1; D gene uncertain. This CDR3 has 13 amino acids. Trimming cost V 6 bases and J 3 bases, with 9 bases left between them. The germline V gene has CDR1 MNHEY and CDR2 SMNVEV (reference sequence). In DNA, the CDR3 is TGTGCCAGCAGCTATGATTACTACAATGAGCAGTTCTTC. It encodes CASSYDYYNEQFF.

V gene TRBV19 combines with J gene TRBJ1-5, with D hard to call. This CDR3 region has 16 residues. Trimming took off 2 bases at V and 0 bases at J, with 11 bases between the two ends. Germline assignment: CDR1 LNHDA and CDR2 SQIVND (reference sequence). Written as DNA, the CDR3 is TGTGCCAGTAGTATAAGCGGCGATTATAGCAATCAGCCCCAGCATTTT. The encoded protein is CASSISGDYSNQPQHF.

This sequence joins TRBV30 and TRBJ2-3; 7 nucleotides match TRBD2. The CDR3 has 16 amino acids. Germline V gene data show CDR1 as GTSNPN and CDR2 as SVGIG (reference sequence). The V gene end was trimmed by 5 bases and the J gene end by 0 bases; junction bases not matched to a gene: 11. Written as DNA, the CDR3 is TGTGCCTGGGGTAACACTGCTAGCGGAAGCACAGATACGCAGTATTTT. Translation: CAWGNTASGSTDTQYF. Using reference TRBV30 and TRBJ2-3 for the parts outside the CDR3, the full variable domain is SQTIHQWPATLVQPVGSPLSLECTVEGTSNPNLYWYRQAAGRGLQLLFYSVGIGQISSEVPQNLSASRPQDRQFILSSKKLLLSDSGFYLCAWGNTASGSTDTQYFGPGTRLTVL.

The chain combines TRBV27 with TRBJ1-2, with D unclear. CDR1 MNHEY and CDR2 SMNVEV come from the germline V gene (reference sequence). V lost 4 bases and J 0 bases, leaving 6 bases between the germline ends. The CDR3 consists of 13 residues. The CDR3, as DNA: TGTGCCAGCAGTTCCTCAGCTAACTATGGCTACACCTTC. Its protein is CASSSSANYGYTF.

This rearrangement joins TRBV2 to TRBJ1-1; D possibly corresponds to TRBD1 (6 bases). This CDR3 has 12 residues. The ends were cut back, 4 bases at V and 10 bases at J, with 13 bases in the middle. Germline V gene lookup returns CDR1 SNHLY and CDR2 FYNNEI. The CDR3 sequence is CASSGTATGAFF. The CDR3 bases are TGTGCCAGCAGTGGGACAGCCACCGGAGCTTTCTTT. Complete variable domain (other parts from reference TRBV2 and TRBJ1-1): EPEVTQTPSHQVTQMGQEVILRCVPISNHLYFYWYRQILGQKVEFLVSFYNNEISEKSEIFDDQFSVERPDGSNFTLKIRSTKLEDSAMYFCASSGTATGAFFGQGTRLTVV.

This chain links TRBV6-1 with TRBJ1-1; TRBD1 matches 7 bases. Germline CDR1 and CDR2: MNHNS and SASEGT. Trimming at V came to 1 base and at J to 2 bases, leaving 4 bases not matched to a gene. This CDR3 is 15 amino acids long. CDR3 nucleotides: TGTGCCAGCAGTGAAGTCGACAGGGCAAACACTGAAGCTTTCTTT. This translates into CASSEVDRANTEAFF.